This paragraph covers one T cell receptor (beta chain) sequence. Sampled while nominally healthy, donors likely had unrecorded immune exposures. Trimming left V 0 bases short and J 3 bases short, with 14 bases between. The germline V gene has CDR1 LNHDA and CDR2 SQIVND (reference sequence). The CDR3 length is 17 residues. The record originates from a study of cytomegalovirus exposure and HLA in healthy donors. Researchers ran the PCR with 60 Vbeta and 13 Jbeta primers. Sequencing was performed with immunoSEQ multiplex PCR; in TCRdb, only in-frame clones are kept and a portion is missing. Seen here are some 180,000 clones, about 80% observed once, and the top ten hold around 3.7%.

This chain uses TRBV19 with TRBJ2-2, with D tentatively TRBD2 (6 bases). The receptor's source is a man between 40 and 49 years old in good health and CMV-seropositive. The sequenced sample consisted of PBMCs. For the CDR3, the DNA is TGTGCCAGTAGTATAGATGGGGCCCGGGGGTACACCGGGGAGCTGTTTTTT. It is translated as CASSIDGARGYTGELFF. Drawing the rest from reference TRBV19 and TRBJ2-2, the complete variable domain is DGGITQSPKYLFRKEGQNVTLSCEQNLNHDAMYWYRQDPGQGLRLIYYSQIVNDFQKGDIAEGYSVSREKKESFPLTVTSAQKNPTAFYLCASSIDGARGYTGELFFGEGSRLTVL.